The rows below give T cell receptor beta chains drawn from one sample of a study of T-cell reconstitution after alpha-beta-depleted transplantation in children. From the PCR reads, TCRdb called clonotypes with MiXCR, one entry per CDR3 protein. The sample contains about 500,000 distinct CDR3 sequences, 9.5% to 12% of which appear only once. The source was PBMCs, mostly from graft donor cells, collected 180 days after TCRalphabeta/CD19-depleted stem cell transplant. These receptors all come from a female patient aged 2-10 years who had a stem cell transplant for aplastic anemia, so the T cells may come from the graft donor. CDR3s include the opening cysteine and the closing phenylalanine or tryptophan. A D gene is named only where the DNA matches it firmly. Not every row has a clone size; where given, it reads once, few, many or a size class.

size	length	D	V	J	CDR3	DNA
NA	16	TRBD1	TRBV6-5	TRBJ2-2	CASSFRGQGYTGELFF	TGTGCCAGCAGTTTTCGTGGACAGGGATACACCGGGGAGCTGTTTTTT
NA	12	NA	TRBV15	TRBJ2-3	CATSIAGDTQYF	TGTGCCACCAGCATCGCCGGGGATACGCAGTATTTT
few	11	NA	TRBV20-1	TRBJ2-1	CSADPDNEQFF	TGCAGTGCAGATCCCGACAATGAGCAGTTCTTC
NA	18	TRBD1	TRBV5-5	TRBJ2-5	CASSSKTGTGLRRETQYF	TGTGCCAGCAGCTCGAAAACCGGGACAGGGCTGAGACGGGAGACCCAGTACTTC
NA	15	TRBD2	TRBV6-1	TRBJ2-7	CASSQGLADTYEQYF	TGTGCCAGCAGTCAAGGACTAGCGGACACCTACGAGCAGTACTTC
NA	15	NA	TRBV20-1	TRBJ2-5	CSARDYNKPGETQYF	TGCAGTGCTAGAGATTACAACAAACCGGGAGAGACCCAGTACTTC
NA	14	NA	TRBV18	TRBJ2-7	CASSQNGFSYEQYF	TGTGCCAGCTCACAGAACGGATTCTCCTACGAGCAGTACTTC
NA	14	TRBD1	TRBV15	TRBJ2-1	CATTLDRGNNEQFF	TGTGCCACCACCCTGGACAGGGGAAACAATGAGCAGTTCTTC
many	17	NA	TRBV7-2	TRBJ2-5	CASSLGLLASGWETQYF	TGTGCCAGCAGCTTAGGACTTCTGGCTTCCGGATGGGAGACCCAGTACTTC
NA	15	TRBD1	TRBV19	TRBJ2-5	CASRRTGGDPGTQYF	TGTGCCAGTAGACGGACAGGGGGAGACCCAGGGACCCAGTACTTC
NA	17	NA	TRBV3-1	TRBJ2-2	CASSQDLPYPNTGELFF	TGTGCCAGCAGCCAAGATCTCCCTTACCCGAACACCGGGGAGCTGTTTTTT
few	17	TRBD2	TRBV7-9	TRBJ2-7	CASSHGGGAEGLYEQYF	TGTGCCAGCAGCCATGGGGGAGGGGCGGAGGGGCTCTACGAGCAGTACTTC
NA	14	NA	TRBV3-1	TRBJ1-3	CASSKGGIGNTIYF	TGTGCCAGCAGCAAAGGGGGTATTGGAAACACCATATATTTT
many	15	TRBD1	TRBV7-6	TRBJ2-3	CASSRDRASTDTQYF	TGTGCCAGCAGCAGAGACAGGGCTAGCACAGATACGCAGTATTTT
few	16	TRBD2	TRBV20-1	TRBJ2-1	CSARRGTILRPNEQFF	TGCAGTGCGCGTCGTGGGACTATCTTACGTCCCAATGAGCAGTTCTTC
NA	16	TRBD1	TRBV10-1	TRBJ2-2	CASSEWTGGGTGELFF	TGCGCCAGCAGTGAGTGGACAGGGGGCGGAACCGGGGAGCTGTTTTTT
NA	15	NA	TRBV5-1	TRBJ1-2	CASSLEAAGGRCYTF	TGCGCCAGCAGCTTGGAGGCGGCCGGTGGACGGTGCTACACCTTC
few	15	NA	TRBV7-7	TRBJ2-5	CASSLALGARETQYF	TGTGCCAGCAGCTTAGCGTTGGGGGCTCGGGAGACCCAGTACTTC
few	13	NA	TRBV20-1	TRBJ2-7	CSAPGRPGNEQYF	TGCAGTGCCCCGGGACGCCCAGGGAACGAGCAGTACTTC
NA	15	NA	TRBV19	TRBJ1-1	CASSSSSQGFTEAFF	TGTGCCAGTAGTTCCAGTAGCCAAGGATTCACTGAAGCTTTCTTT
NA	16	TRBD1	TRBV7-2	TRBJ1-5	CASSPADRGPNQPQHF	TGTGCCAGCAGCCCCGCGGACAGGGGGCCAAATCAGCCCCAGCATTTT
few	14	NA	TRBV20-1	TRBJ2-1	CSARAGEAYNEQFF	TGCAGTGCTAGAGCCGGGGAGGCCTACAATGAGCAGTTCTTC
many	13	TRBD1	TRBV12-3/TRBV12-4	TRBJ1-2	CASSRQGRYGYTF	TGTGCCAGCAGTAGACAGGGACGCTATGGCTACACCTTC
few	13	NA	TRBV29-1	TRBJ2-1	CSVEGNWGLEQFF	TGCAGCGTTGAAGGAAACTGGGGGTTGGAGCAGTTCTTC
NA	15	NA	TRBV11-2	TRBJ2-3	CASSSIERRTDTQYF	TGTGCCAGCAGCTCGATAGAGAGACGCACAGATACGCAGTATTTT
few	15	TRBD2	TRBV27	TRBJ2-1	CASSTSSGGNNEQFF	TGTGCCAGCAGTACCTCTAGCGGGGGGAACAATGAGCAGTTCTTC
NA	13	NA	TRBV29-1	TRBJ1-4	CSVGRQNDEKLFF	TGCAGCGTTGGTAGGCAGAACGATGAAAAACTGTTTTTT
NA	15	TRBD2	TRBV4-3	TRBJ2-3	CASSQRGRETDTQYF	TGCGCCAGCAGCCAACGGGGGAGGGAGACAGATACGCAGTATTTT
NA	15	NA	TRBV2	TRBJ2-1	CASSERGAGGNEQFF	TGTGCCAGCAGTGAACGGGGGGCGGGTGGGAATGAGCAGTTCTTC
few	14	TRBD2	TRBV20-1	TRBJ2-1	CSAFRTSGYNEQFF	TGCAGTGCTTTCCGGACTAGCGGGTACAATGAGCAGTTCTTC
few	11	TRBD1	TRBV29-1	TRBJ1-1	CSVTGYAEAFF	TGCAGCGTGACAGGGTATGCTGAAGCTTTCTTT
NA	15	NA	TRBV7-2	TRBJ2-5	CASSLIAAYQETQYF	TGTGCCAGCAGCTTAATCGCGGCCTACCAAGAGACCCAGTACTTC
NA	15	NA	TRBV7-2	TRBJ2-6	CASSPSVPGANVLTF	TGTGCCAGCAGCCCCTCGGTCCCTGGGGCCAACGTCCTGACTTTC
NA	12	NA	TRBV11-2	TRBJ2-5	CASTSLHVTQYF	TGTGCCAGCACCAGCCTTCACGTGACCCAGTACTTC